This TCR beta chain was profiled in a study of T cell clusters in autoimmune cytopenias. TRB amplification used 250 ng of peripheral blood genomic DNA. Multiplex touch-down PCR amplified TRB using TRB-A and TRB-B pools in one tube. TCRdb reworked the multiplex PCR reads into one entry per CDR3 protein, no DNA. This sample lists under 15,000 distinct CDR3 sequences; its ten largest clones have 20% to 30%. Germline CDR1 reads SGHNT; CDR2 reads YYREEE (reference sequence). The CDR3 loop spans 15 amino acids. In addition, the sample was reused for a study of T cell repertoires in aging, cancer and after chemotherapy. From that study: Age-matched healthy donors had significantly more diverse, less clonal blood TCR repertoires than untreated cancer patients.

The sequence derives from a human donor in good health. The V and J genes are TRBV5-4 and TRBJ2-5; TCRdb picks TRBD2, but there is no DNA to check that call. The sample comprised peripheral blood. CDR3 loop: CASSWVAGKGETQYF.